These 5 T cell receptor beta chains were sequenced from one sample in a study of OX40 agonist ivuxolimab in advanced cancers. Generated by immunoSEQ multiplex PCR, the TCRdb table keeps only in-frame clones and is missing some. The table has approximately 98,000 clones, about four fifths seen once. The material sequenced was CD4+ or CD8+ T cells sorted from blood, taken in a trial of the OX40 agonist ivuxolimab. Receptors were obtained from an adult with an advanced solid tumor such as melanoma, head and neck, liver or kidney cancer.

This chain connects TRBV11-2 to TRBJ1-4; D uncertain. The germline gives CDR1 SGHAT, CDR2 FQNNGV. The CDR3 length is 15 residues. V lost 3 bases to trimming and J lost 5 bases, with 13 bases between them. CDR3 sequence reads: CASSFRGRWNEKLFF. The CDR3 nucleotides read TGTGCCAGCAGCTTTCGAGGGCGTTGGAATGAAAAACTGTTTTTT. The whole variable domain, remainder taken from reference TRBV11-2 and TRBJ1-4, is EAGVAQSPRYKIIEKRQSVAFWCNPISGHATLYWYQQILGQGPKLLIQFQNNGVVDDSQLPKDRFSAERLKGVDSTLKIQPAKLEDSAVYLCASSFRGRWNEKLFFGSGTQLSVL.

This chain uses TRBV9 with TRBJ2-7, with 7 bases lining up with TRBD1. CDR3 size: 12 residues. Trimming cost V 9 bases and J 1 base; bases outside gene matches: 4. The V gene's germline CDR1 is SGDLS and CDR2 YYNGEE. CDR3 bases: TGTGCCACCCGACAGGGATCCTACGAGCAGTACTTC. Its translation is CATRQGSYEQYF.

V usage is TRBV5-1 and J usage is TRBJ2-5, with 11 bases aligning to TRBD2. Germline V gene lookup returns CDR1 SGHRS and CDR2 YFSETQ. This CDR3 region has 16 residues. V lost 4 bases, J lost 2 bases, and 7 bases stayed unmatched. The chain's CDR3 is CASSKLAGAGQETQYF. For the CDR3, the DNA is TGCGCCAGCAGCAAACTAGCGGGAGCAGGGCAAGAGACCCAGTACTTC.

The rearrangement joins TRBV6-1 to TRBJ2-7, with 7 bases lining up with TRBD1. Germline CDR1 is MNHNS and CDR2 is SASEGT. V was clipped by 7 bases and J by 4 bases; unmatched bases: 13. This CDR3 spans 15 amino acids. CDR3 in amino acids: CASTPYRDSSYEQYF. The CDR3 DNA sequence: TGTGCCAGCACCCCCTACCGGGACAGCAGTTACGAGCAGTACTTC.

Concerning this clone itself: Other DNA sequences in the same sample also yield this CDR3. This chain uses TRBV6-5 with TRBJ2-2, with 12 bases matching TRBD2. The V gene's germline CDR1 is MNHEY and CDR2 SVGAGI. The CDR3 is made up of 15 amino acids. Unmatched junction bases numbered 4, after V lost 6 bases and J lost 5 bases. The CDR3 DNA sequence: TGTGCCAGCAGCCGGACTAGCGGGATTACCGGGGAGCTGTTTTTT. It specifies CASSRTSGITGELFF.